This TCR beta chain is from a study of T cell changes during pregnancy in multiple sclerosis. Repertoires were generated with immunoSEQ multiplex PCR, while TCRdb's copy carries only in-frame clones and drops some. The sample holds 77,000 or so clones, just over 90% seen once. From germline, CDR1 is SGHRS and CDR2 YFSETQ. The CDR3 totals 14 residues. V was pared by 4 bases and J by 1 base, with 2 bases of the junction left unmatched. The receptor comes from a female donor in good health, enrolled as a control in a pregnancy study. The sequencing used peripheral blood, collected in the second trimester of pregnancy. The chain employs TRBV5-1 and TRBJ1-5; the match to TRBD1 covers 7 bases. The CDR3 DNA sequence: TGCGCCAGCAGCCCGGGACAGAGCAATCAGCCCCAGCATTTT. Amino acids: CASSPGQSNQPQHF.